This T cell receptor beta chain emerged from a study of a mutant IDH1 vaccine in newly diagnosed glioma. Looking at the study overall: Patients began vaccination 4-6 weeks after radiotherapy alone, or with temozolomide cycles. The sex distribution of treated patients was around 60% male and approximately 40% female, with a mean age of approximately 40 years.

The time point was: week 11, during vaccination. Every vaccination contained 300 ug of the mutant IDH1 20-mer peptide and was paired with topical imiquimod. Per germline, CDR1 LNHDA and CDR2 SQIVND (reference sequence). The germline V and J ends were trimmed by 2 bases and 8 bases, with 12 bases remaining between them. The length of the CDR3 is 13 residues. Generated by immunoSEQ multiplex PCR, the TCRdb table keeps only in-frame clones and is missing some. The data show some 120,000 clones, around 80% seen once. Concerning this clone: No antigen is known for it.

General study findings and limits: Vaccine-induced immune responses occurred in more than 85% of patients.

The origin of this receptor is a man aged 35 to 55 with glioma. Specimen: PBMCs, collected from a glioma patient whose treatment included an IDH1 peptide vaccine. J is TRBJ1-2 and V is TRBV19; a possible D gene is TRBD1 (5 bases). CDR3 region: CASSIRRGQGYTF. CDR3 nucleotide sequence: TGTGCCAGTAGTATAAGAAGGGGCCAAGGCTACACCTTC. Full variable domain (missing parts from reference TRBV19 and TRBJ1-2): DGGITQSPKYLFRKEGQNVTLSCEQNLNHDAMYWYRQDPGQGLRLIYYSQIVNDFQKGDIAEGYSVSREKKESFPLTVTSAQKNPTAFYLCASSIRRGQGYTFGSGTRLTVV.